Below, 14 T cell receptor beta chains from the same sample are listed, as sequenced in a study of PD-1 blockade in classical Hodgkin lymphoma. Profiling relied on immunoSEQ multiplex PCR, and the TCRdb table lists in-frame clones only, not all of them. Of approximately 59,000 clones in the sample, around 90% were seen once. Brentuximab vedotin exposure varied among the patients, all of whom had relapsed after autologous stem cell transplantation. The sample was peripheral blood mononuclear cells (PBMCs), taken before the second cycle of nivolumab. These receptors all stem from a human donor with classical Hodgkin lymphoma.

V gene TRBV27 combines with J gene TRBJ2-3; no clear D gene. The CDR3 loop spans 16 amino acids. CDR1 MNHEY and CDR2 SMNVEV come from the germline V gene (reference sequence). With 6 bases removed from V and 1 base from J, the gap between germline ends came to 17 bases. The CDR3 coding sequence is TGTGCCAGCAGCCCTATACTGTTAGCAGGCACAGATACGCAGTATTTT. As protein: CASSPILLAGTDTQYF.

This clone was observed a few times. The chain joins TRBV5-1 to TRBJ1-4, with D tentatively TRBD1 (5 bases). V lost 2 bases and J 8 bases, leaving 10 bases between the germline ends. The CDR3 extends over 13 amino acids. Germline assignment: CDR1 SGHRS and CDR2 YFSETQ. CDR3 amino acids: CASSLYRGEKLFF. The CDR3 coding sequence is TGCGCCAGCAGCTTATATCGGGGGGAAAAACTGTTTTTT.

CDR3 sequence reads: CASSQAPDGTWTYEQYF. The CDR3 region has the DNA TGCGCCAGCAGCCAAGCACCAGACGGAACCTGGACCTACGAGCAGTACTTC. The chain is built from TRBV4-1 and TRBJ2-7; D uncertain. CDR3 size: 17 residues. CDR1 MGHRA and CDR2 YSYEKL come from the germline V gene. V was cut by 1 base and J by 2 bases, with 18 bases left in between.

CDR3 sequence (DNA): TGTGCCAGCAGTGAAGGGGTCTTTGGCGGGGTAGACTACAATGAGCAGTTCTTC. Translated: CASSEGVFGGVDYNEQFF. The chain joins TRBV6-1 to TRBJ2-1, with a tentative D call TRBD2 (6 bases). This CDR3 is 18 amino acids long. Germline V CDR1 and CDR2: MNHNS, SASEGT. V was cut by 1 base and J by 3 bases, with 19 bases left in between.

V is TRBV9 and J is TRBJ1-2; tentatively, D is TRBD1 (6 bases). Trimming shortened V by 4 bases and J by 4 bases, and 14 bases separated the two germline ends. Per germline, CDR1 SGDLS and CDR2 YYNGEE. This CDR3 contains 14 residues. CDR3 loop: CASSPGDGPYGYTF. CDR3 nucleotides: TGTGCCAGCAGCCCAGGGGACGGCCCCTATGGCTACACCTTC.

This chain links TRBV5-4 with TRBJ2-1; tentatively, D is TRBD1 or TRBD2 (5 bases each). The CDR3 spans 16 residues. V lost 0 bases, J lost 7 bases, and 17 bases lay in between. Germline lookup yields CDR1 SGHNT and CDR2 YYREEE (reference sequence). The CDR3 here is CASSLGGPGTSNEQFF. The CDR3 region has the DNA TGTGCCAGCAGCTTGGGGGGACCCGGGACCTCGAATGAGCAGTTCTTC.

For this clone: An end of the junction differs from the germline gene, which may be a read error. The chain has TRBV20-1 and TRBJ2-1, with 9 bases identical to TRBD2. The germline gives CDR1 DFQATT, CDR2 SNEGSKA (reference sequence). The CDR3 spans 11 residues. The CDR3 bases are TGCAGTGCTAGAGAGGGTAGCGGGAGAATCTTC. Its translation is CSAREGSGRIF.

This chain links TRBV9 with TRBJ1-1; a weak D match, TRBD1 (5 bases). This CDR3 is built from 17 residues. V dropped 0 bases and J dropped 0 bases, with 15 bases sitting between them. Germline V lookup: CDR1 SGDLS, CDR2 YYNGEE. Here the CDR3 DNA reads TGTGCCAGCAGCGTAGGGGGAGGGGCGAGTGTGAACACTGAAGCTTTCTTT. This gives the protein CASSVGGGASVNTEAFF.

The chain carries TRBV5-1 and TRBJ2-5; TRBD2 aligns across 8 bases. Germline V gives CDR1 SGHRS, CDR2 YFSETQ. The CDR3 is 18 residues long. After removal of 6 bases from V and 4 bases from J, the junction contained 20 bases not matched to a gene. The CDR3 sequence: CASTPGAPGLAGRETQYF. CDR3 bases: TGCGCCAGCACCCCTGGGGCTCCTGGCCTAGCGGGCCGAGAGACCCAGTACTTC.

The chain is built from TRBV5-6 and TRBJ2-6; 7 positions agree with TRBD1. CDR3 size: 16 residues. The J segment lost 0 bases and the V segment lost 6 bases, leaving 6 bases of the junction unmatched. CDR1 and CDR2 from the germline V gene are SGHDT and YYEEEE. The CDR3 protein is CASNNRGYSGANVLTF. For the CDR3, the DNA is TGTGCCAGCAACAACAGGGGCTACTCTGGGGCCAACGTCCTGACTTTC.

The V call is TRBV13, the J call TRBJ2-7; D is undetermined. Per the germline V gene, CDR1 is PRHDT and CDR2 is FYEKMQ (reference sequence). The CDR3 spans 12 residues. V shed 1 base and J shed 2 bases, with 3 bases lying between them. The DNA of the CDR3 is TGTGCCAGCAGCTTAGACCCCTACGAGCAGTACTTC. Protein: CASSLDPYEQYF. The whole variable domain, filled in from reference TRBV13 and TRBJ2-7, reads AAGVIQSPRHLIKEKRETATLKCYPIPRHDTVYWYQQGPGQDPQFLISFYEKMQSDKGSIPDRFSAQQFSDYHSELNMSSLELGDSALYFCASSLDPYEQYFGPGTRLTVT.

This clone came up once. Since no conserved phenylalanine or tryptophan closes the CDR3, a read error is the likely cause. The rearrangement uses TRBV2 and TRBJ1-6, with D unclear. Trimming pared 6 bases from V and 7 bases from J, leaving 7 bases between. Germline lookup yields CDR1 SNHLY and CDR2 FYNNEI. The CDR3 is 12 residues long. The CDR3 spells CASSGSNSPLHL. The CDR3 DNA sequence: TGTGCCAGCAGCGGTAGCAATTCACCCCTCCACCTT.

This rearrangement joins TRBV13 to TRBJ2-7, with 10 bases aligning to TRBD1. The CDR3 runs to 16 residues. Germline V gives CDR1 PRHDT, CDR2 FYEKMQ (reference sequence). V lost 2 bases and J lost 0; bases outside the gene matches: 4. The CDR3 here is CASSLIGTGVSYEQYF. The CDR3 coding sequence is TGTGCCAGCAGCTTAATCGGGACAGGGGTCTCCTACGAGCAGTACTTC.

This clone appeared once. CDR3 coding DNA: TGTGCCAGCAGCTTAGGTCCTGGAAACACCATATATTTT. Protein product: CASSLGPGNTIYF. This chain links TRBV7-3 with TRBJ1-3; D call uncertain. The CDR3 spans 13 residues. The V and J ends lost 2 bases and 2 bases respectively, with 4 bases between them. Per germline, CDR1 SGHTA and CDR2 FQGTGA. Full variable domain (outside the CDR3, taken from reference TRBV7-3 and TRBJ1-3): GAGVSQTPSNKVTEKGKYVELRCDPISGHTALYWYRQSLGQGPEFLIYFQGTGAADDSGLPNDRFFAVRPEGSVSTLKIQRTERGDSAVYLCASSLGPGNTIYFGEGSWLTVV.